This T cell receptor (beta chain) was captured by sequencing in a study of blood T cell repertoires in COVID-19. As for the study in general: Whether acute or convalescent, the COVID-19 samples came from the United States, Italy and Spain.

Those enrolled in Seattle joined during active infection and were followed longitudinally afterward. CDR3 length: 16 residues. The ends lost 1 base at V and 1 base at J; junction bases unmatched: 6. Germline V gene data show CDR1 as SGHAT and CDR2 as FQDESV (reference sequence). In the original analysis: Estimation of nucleated cell counts was performed using reference gene primer amplification. The protocol was immunoSEQ multiplex PCR, while the TCRdb copy is restricted to in-frame clones and leaves out a portion. The D gene and trimming were derived from the DNA, and the V and J assignments and clone size from that table. The sample records 400,000 to 450,000 clones, 88% being singletons.

The receptor comes from a woman in her fifties or sixties with COVID-19, enrolled during active disease. Sequencing used peripheral blood. The chain has TRBV11-1 and TRBJ2-5, with 7 bases aligning to TRBD1. CDR3 region: CASSLGNRGFQETQYF. The DNA for the CDR3 is TGTGCCAGCAGCTTAGGGAACAGGGGATTCCAAGAGACCCAGTACTTC.